Reported below is one TCR beta chain. Its specific antigen is unknown. No much larger clone is present one base from it, and per-base qualities are unavailable. The sample originates from a study of T cell responses to AZD1222 COVID-19 vaccine (dated by TCRdb to the early 2020s). In terms of the full investigation: A total of over 230 trial participants underwent TCR sequencing, of whom about 210 had received two doses of AZD1222 and approximately 25 had received two doses of the MenACWY control vaccine. Enrollment into the trials was organized by age into subgroups of 18-55, 56-69 and 70-plus years, and those subgroups contained roughly 160, 29 and 62 TCR-sequenced participants, respectively.

The CDR3 regions of human TCRbeta chains were analyzed by immunosequencing. Concerning the study's data processing: Repertoire TCRs were matched against a reference library of SARS-CoV-2-specific TCRs generated with the MIRA antigen-specificity platform. Breadth was defined as the fraction of unique TCRs that were SARS-CoV-2-associated. Depth was defined as the fraction of total T cells that were SARS-CoV-2-associated. Using the MIRA data, every spike-specific TCR was mapped to the spike region that the TCR reacted to and assigned to either a CD4 or a CD8 class. Log10-transformed breadth and depth values were compared by one-way ANOVA with Sidak's multiple comparisons tests. TCRdb mirrors the immuneACCESS table, restricted to in-frame sequences. Some clones are absent from its copies; in checked studies, under half trace to an unresolved V gene, and the reason for the others is unknown. V and J calls and clone size follow that table, whereas D and trimming were derived from the DNA. The sample includes some 69,000 clones, with around four fifths observed a single time. The ten largest account for roughly 23% of the sample.

Here is what the overall study found, with its caveats: Conclusions about previously exposed vaccinees are limited because only six or seven AZD1222 recipients were SARS-CoV-2 seropositive at baseline. Because no day 14 peak-response samples were available, the repertoires could be characterized only after the peak T cell response. Nearly half of unique spike-specific TCRs reportedly recognized epitopes outside regions mutated in the B.1.351 and B.1.1.7 variants. After two AZD1222 doses, both the breadth and the depth of spike-specific TCRs were significantly higher than at day 0 and than in MenACWY recipients. Participants were mostly white British and included more females than males, and it was suggested by the authors that clonal diversity may have been underestimated. Vaccine-associated CD4 TCRs spanned the whole spike protein, with dominant responses in regions 160-218 and 743-854. In the small 56-69-year group, the increase in depth fell short of significance, most likely because of low power.

The sample's time point label is to be understood as: about 28 days (+/-7) after the second vaccine dose. AZD1222 recipients with second doses at about 4 weeks or about 12 weeks were pooled, because spike-specific TCR depth and breadth did not differ between schedules. The vaccinee samples were drawn from two UK trials, COV001 and COV002, one of which was a single-blind randomized controlled phase 2/3 trial testing AZD1222 (ChAdOx1 nCoV-19) in healthy adults. For TCRbeta chain sequencing, PBMC samples from trial participants were taken at day 0 and at day 28 after the second dose. Reading the germline V gene gives CDR1 MNHEY and CDR2 SVGAGI. V and J lose 8 bases and 2 bases, and a span of 13 bases separates them. The CDR3 runs 13 residues from the cysteine to the phenylalanine. The only DNA kept is the CDR3, 39 bases in frame from the first base.

Here the sequenced sample was peripheral blood, taken 28 days after the second AZD1222 dose. The rearrangement combines TRBV6-5 with TRBJ2-7; the D segment cannot be called with confidence. This clonotype was obtained from an adult who received the AZD1222 COVID-19 vaccine. The DNA sequence is TGTGCCAGCGGGCAGGCGAAGGCCTACGAGCAGTACTTC. This codes for CASGQAKAYEQYF.